A selection of T cell receptor beta chains follows, all from one sample in a study of blood T cell repertoires in COVID-19. This table comes from immunoSEQ multiplex PCR, and its TCRdb copy is limited to in-frame clones, with some not included. The sample records 200,000 to 250,000 clones, about 90% being singletons. The sample was peripheral blood. These receptors were collected from a woman aged 30 to 39 who had recovered from COVID-19. The CDR3 runs from the conserved cysteine through the conserved F or W. D genes are given only for firm matches. For some rows the clone size is stated as once, few or many, or as a class when expanded; others skip it.

v_gene,d_gene,abundance,j_gene,CDR3nt,CDR3aa
TRBV7-2,NA,NA,TRBJ1-1,TGTGCCAGCAGCTTTTCCTCAAACATGAACACTGAAGCTTTCTTT,CASSFSSNMNTEAFF
TRBV19,TRBD1,NA,TRBJ1-5,TGTGCCAGTAGCGAAACACAGGGGACCCACGATGAGCCCCAGCATTTT,CASSETQGTHDEPQHF
TRBV7-9,NA,NA,TRBJ2-2,TGTGCCAGCAGCTTTTCCCAGGGTTCCGGGGAGCTGTTTTTT,CASSFSQGSGELFF
TRBV6-5,NA,NA,TRBJ1-4,TGTGCCAGCAGTCCCCAAGGGGGAAGGGGCGAAAAACTGTTTTTT,CASSPQGGRGEKLFF
TRBV27,TRBD1,NA,TRBJ1-3,TGTGCCAGCAGTCCATGGGGACAGGGGACTGGAAACACCATATATTTT,CASSPWGQGTGNTIYF
TRBV6-5,TRBD1,NA,TRBJ1-2,TGTGCCAGCAGGGATACACGGACAGGCGGCTACACCTTC,CASRDTRTGGYTF
TRBV20-1,TRBD1,NA,TRBJ1-5,TGCAGTGCTAGTACCCCGGGACAGGGCAATCAGCCCCAGCATTTT,CSASTPGQGNQPQHF
TRBV7-9,NA,NA,TRBJ2-5,TGTGCCAGCAGCACGATACTAGGGATCCAAGAGACCCAGTACTTC,CASSTILGIQETQYF
TRBV5-4,NA,NA,TRBJ2-1,TGTGCCAGTGCTGTGGGTCAGGGGCTGGGTGAGCAGTTCTTC,CASAVGQGLGEQFF
TRBV30,NA,NA,TRBJ2-7,TGTGCCTGGAGTGTGCGGCCCGTCGACGAGCAGTACTTC,CAWSVRPVDEQYF
TRBV7-9,NA,NA,TRBJ2-7,TGTGCCAGCAGCTTACCCGAGAGCTCCTACGAGCAGTACTTC,CASSLPESSYEQYF
TRBV4-1,NA,NA,TRBJ2-1,TGCGCCAGCAGCCAACTCGGCGGGGGCCCCGCTGAGCAGTTCTTC,CASSQLGGGPAEQFF
TRBV2,TRBD1,NA,TRBJ2-6,TGTGCCAGCAGCGAATCAAAAAACCGGGACAGGGGGAACTTTGGGGCCAACGTCCTGACTTTC,CASSESKNRDRGNFGANVLTF
TRBV6-5,TRBD2,many,TRBJ2-7,TGTGCCAGCAGTTACTCTAGCGGGGCCCACTACGAGCAGTACTTC,CASSYSSGAHYEQYF
TRBV7-9,TRBD1,once,TRBJ1-6,TGTGCCAGCAGCCCGGACAGGGAAAGTAGAACCCTCCACTTT,CASSPDRESRTLHF
TRBV11-2,NA,NA,TRBJ1-2,TGTGCCAGCAGCTTAGATCTGGGAGGAAACTATGGCTACACCTTC,CASSLDLGGNYGYTF
TRBV11-2,NA,NA,TRBJ2-1,TGTGCCAGCAGCTACACCTTCAGGGGTGGAAATGAGCAGTTCTTC,CASSYTFRGGNEQFF
TRBV27,NA,NA,TRBJ1-1,TGTGCCAGCAGTTCCTCAACAGGGCTCACTGAAGCTTTCTTT,CASSSSTGLTEAFF
TRBV27,TRBD1,once,TRBJ1-4,TGTGCCAGCAGCTTAAGGGGGCTCCCAGCTAATGAAAAACTGTTTTTT,CASSLRGLPANEKLFF
TRBV6-5,TRBD1,NA,TRBJ1-6,TGTGCCAGCGGGGGACAGGGGCCCAATTCACCCCTCCACTTT,CASGGQGPNSPLHF
TRBV3-1/TRBV3-2,TRBD2,NA,TRBJ2-7,TGTGCCAGCAGCCGAGAGACTAGCGGGGGTATCGGCGAGCAGTACTTC,CASSRETSGGIGEQYF
TRBV10-1,TRBD2,NA,TRBJ2-7,TGCGCCAGCAGTCGTCCATCCGGGACTAGCGGGGGGAAATACGAGCAGTACTTC,CASSRPSGTSGGKYEQYF
TRBV19,TRBD1,once,TRBJ1-5,TGTGCCAGTAGTCACGTAGGACAGGGGGCGCGGCAGCCCCAGCATTTT,CASSHVGQGARQPQHF
TRBV5-4,NA,NA,TRBJ1-2,TGTGCCAGCAGCTCGGACCAGGGGATTGGCTATGGCTACACCTTC,CASSSDQGIGYGYTF
TRBV10-3,TRBD1,NA,TRBJ2-7,TGTGCCATCAGTGACTCGATTCTTAGTCAGGGACAGGGGGCCTACGAGCAGTACTTC,CAISDSILSQGQGAYEQYF
TRBV18,TRBD1,NA,TRBJ2-1,TGTGCCAGCTCACCATTGGGACAGAGAAATGAGCAGTTCTTC,CASSPLGQRNEQFF
TRBV10-3,TRBD2,NA,TRBJ2-2,TGTGCCATCAGTGCTGTTCTTATAGCGGGAGGCGCGAACACCGGGGAGCTGTTTTTT,CAISAVLIAGGANTGELFF
TRBV12-3/TRBV12-4,NA,NA,TRBJ1-1,TGTGCCAGCAGAAGCATACGGGACACTGAAGCTTTCTTT,CASRSIRDTEAFF
TRBV4-1,NA,NA,TRBJ2-2,TGCGCCAGCAGCTCAAGTCCCCAAGTCAGCGGGGAGCTGTTTTTT,CASSSSPQVSGELFF
TRBV5-4,TRBD2,NA,TRBJ2-5,TGTGCCAGCAGCCCGGGACTAGCGGGGGGGAATCAAGAGACCCAGTACTTC,CASSPGLAGGNQETQYF
TRBV19,NA,NA,TRBJ1-5,TGTGCCAGTTCTCGACAGGCGTCGGAGCCCCAGCATTTT,CASSRQASEPQHF
TRBV30,NA,NA,TRBJ2-5,TGTGCCTGGGTGGGAGGCAGTACCGGGCAAGGGCCCCAGTACTTC,CAWVGGSTGQGPQYF
TRBV14,TRBD1,NA,TRBJ2-2,TGTGCCAGCAGCAGAGGAGCGGGACAGGGATTTCGAACCGGGGAGCTGTTTTTT,CASSRGAGQGFRTGELFF
TRBV2,NA,medium-sized,TRBJ1-5,TGTGCCAGCACGGAGGCCTATAGCAATCAGCCCCAGCATTTT,CASTEAYSNQPQHF
TRBV7-2,TRBD2,NA,TRBJ2-1,TGTGCCAGCAGGTCCTTTTCACTAGCGGATGAGCAGTTCTTC,CASRSFSLADEQFF
TRBV5-6,NA,NA,TRBJ1-2,TGTGCCAGCAGCATTACAGCACTCCAGGCCCTTGGCTACACCTTC,CASSITALQALGYTF
TRBV11-2,TRBD1,few,TRBJ2-2,TGTGCCAGCAGCGGGGGACAGGGGCCCCCCGCCGGGGAGCTGTTTTTT,CASSGGQGPPAGELFF
TRBV4-1,NA,NA,TRBJ2-7,TGCGCCAGCAGCCAAGAACTTTCAAATTTATACGAGCAGTACTTC,CASSQELSNLYEQYF
TRBV18,TRBD1,NA,TRBJ2-1,TGTGCCAGCTCACCCGGACAGGGGATCGTTGAGCAGTTCTTC,CASSPGQGIVEQFF
TRBV7-2,NA,once,TRBJ2-2,TGTGCCAGCAGCTTAGTACCGGCGGGGACCGGGGAGCTGTTTTTT,CASSLVPAGTGELFF
TRBV11-2,NA,few,TRBJ2-1,TGTGCCAGCAGCTTAGCCGCGCCACCGGTAAATGAGCAGTTCTTC,CASSLAAPPVNEQFF
TRBV7-9,NA,NA,TRBJ1-1,TGTGCCAGCAGCTTAGAACCCCGAACAGGGTTCGTCACTGAAGCTTTCTTT,CASSLEPRTGFVTEAFF
TRBV4-1,NA,once,TRBJ2-7,TGCGCCAGCAGCCAAGACGACAGAGGGGGCTCCTACGAGCAGTACTTC,CASSQDDRGGSYEQYF
TRBV4-1,TRBD1,NA,TRBJ1-1,TGCGCCAGCAGCCAAGTGGGACAGGGAGGTACTGAAGCTTTCTTT,CASSQVGQGGTEAFF
TRBV5-1,NA,NA,TRBJ2-3,TGCGCCAGCAGCTTGGGTCAGGCTGACGCAGATACGCAGTATTTT,CASSLGQADADTQYF
TRBV21-1,NA,NA,TRBJ1-1,TGTGCCAGCAGCGACCAGGACAGGGGGCTTACTGAAGCTTTCTTT,CASSDQDRGLTEAFF
TRBV30,NA,NA,TRBJ1-1,TGTGCCTGGAGTGACCTCTCGGTTGAAGCTTTCTTT,CAWSDLSVEAFF
TRBV6-5,NA,NA,TRBJ1-4,TGTGCCAGTCAGGGTTCGACTAATGAAAAACTGTTTTTT,CASQGSTNEKLFF